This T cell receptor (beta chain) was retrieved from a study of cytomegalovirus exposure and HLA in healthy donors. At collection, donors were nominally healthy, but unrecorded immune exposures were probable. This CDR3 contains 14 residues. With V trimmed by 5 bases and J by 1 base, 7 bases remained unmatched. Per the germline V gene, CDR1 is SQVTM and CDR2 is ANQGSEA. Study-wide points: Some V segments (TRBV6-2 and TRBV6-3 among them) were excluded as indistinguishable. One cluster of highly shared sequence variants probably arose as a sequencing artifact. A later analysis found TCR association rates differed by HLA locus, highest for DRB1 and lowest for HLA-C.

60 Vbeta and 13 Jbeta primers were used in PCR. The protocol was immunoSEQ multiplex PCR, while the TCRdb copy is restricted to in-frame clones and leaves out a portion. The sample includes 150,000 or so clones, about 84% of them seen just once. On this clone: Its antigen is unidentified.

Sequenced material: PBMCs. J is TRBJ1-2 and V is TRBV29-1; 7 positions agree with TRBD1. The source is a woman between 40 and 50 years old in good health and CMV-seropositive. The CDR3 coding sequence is TGCAGCGTTTCTGGGGACAGCGTTAACTATGGCTACACCTTC. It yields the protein CSVSGDSVNYGYTF.